A selection of T cell receptor beta chains follows, all from one sample in a study of OX40 agonist ivuxolimab in advanced cancers. Measured with immunoSEQ multiplex PCR; TCRdb has only the in-frame clones, and not every one. The sample consists of tens of thousands of clones, nearly 90% of them appearing once. This material consisted of CD4+ or CD8+ T cells sorted from blood, taken in a trial of the OX40 agonist ivuxolimab. The origin of the receptors is an adult with an advanced solid tumor such as melanoma, head and neck, liver or kidney cancer. CDR3s include the opening cysteine and the closing phenylalanine or tryptophan. The D gene is left open where the match is weak. Size values are once, few and many counts, or a class for expanded clones, and some rows have none.

CDR3: CASSLAAEDTQYF
DNA: TGTGCCAGCAGCTTAGCGGCCGAGGATACGCAGTATTTT
size: -
D: -
V: TRBV7-8
J: TRBJ2-3

CDR3: CASSQDRAATYEQYF
DNA: TGCGCCAGCAGCCAAGATCGGGCGGCCACCTACGAGCAGTACTTC
size: -
D: -
V: TRBV4-1
J: TRBJ2-7

CDR3: CASSSDRLGAGVFSPYNEQFF
DNA: TGCGCCAGCAGCTCCGACCGTTTGGGGGCGGGCGTTTTTAGCCCCTACAATGAGCAGTTCTTC
size: -
D: -
V: TRBV5-1
J: TRBJ2-1

CDR3: CASSRDAGIGELFF
DNA: TGTGCCAGCAGCCGGGACGCCGGGATCGGGGAGCTGTTTTTT
size: once
D: -
V: TRBV7-2
J: TRBJ2-2

CDR3: CASSIAVQETQYF
DNA: TGTGCCAGCAGCATAGCGGTCCAAGAGACCCAGTACTTC
size: few
D: -
V: TRBV11-2
J: TRBJ2-5

CDR3: CATRPGVANEKLFF
DNA: TGTGCCACACGCCCGGGTGTCGCGAATGAAAAACTGTTTTTT
size: -
D: -
V: TRBV7-2
J: TRBJ1-4

CDR3: CASSQDRQSTNGYTF
DNA: TGTGCCAGCAGCCAAGATAGACAGTCCACAAACGGCTACACCTTC
size: -
D: -
V: TRBV4-2
J: TRBJ1-2

CDR3: CASSEEGQGNSPLHF
DNA: TGTGCCAGCAGTGAAGAGGGTCAGGGAAATTCACCCCTCCACTTT
size: -
D: -
V: TRBV2
J: TRBJ1-6

CDR3: CASSLENEKLFF
DNA: TGTGCCAGCAGCTTAGAGAATGAAAAACTGTTTTTT
size: once
D: -
V: TRBV7-2
J: TRBJ1-4

CDR3: CASSLGGIGANVLTF
DNA: TGTGCCAGCAGCTTAGGGGGGATTGGGGCCAACGTCCTGACTTTC
size: -
D: -
V: TRBV11-3
J: TRBJ2-6

CDR3: CASSLPGQGGNQPQHF
DNA: TGTGCCAGCAGCCTTCCCGGACAGGGGGGCAATCAGCCCCAGCATTTT
size: -
D: TRBD1
V: TRBV7-9
J: TRBJ1-5

CDR3: CASSRGTSGGRSTDTQYF
DNA: TGTGCCAGCAGCCGCGGGACTAGCGGGGGGCGGAGCACAGATACGCAGTATTTT
size: -
D: TRBD2
V: TRBV7-9
J: TRBJ2-3

CDR3: CASSPSTGSNEAFF
DNA: TGTGCCAGCAGCCCTTCTACAGGTAGCAATGAAGCTTTCTTT
size: -
D: -
V: TRBV11-2
J: TRBJ1-1

CDR3: CASSLRTSNTGELFF
DNA: TGTGCCAGCAGCTTAAGAACATCGAACACCGGGGAGCTGTTTTTT
size: -
D: -
V: TRBV5-4
J: TRBJ2-2

CDR3: CASSQESSGGLTDTQYF
DNA: TGCGCCAGCAGCCAAGAATCTAGCGGGGGGCTGACAGATACGCAGTATTTT
size: -
D: TRBD2
V: TRBV4-1
J: TRBJ2-3

CDR3: CASSLLGQGSYEQFF
DNA: TGTGCCAGCAGCTTATTGGGACAGGGGAGTTATGAGCAGTTCTTC
size: once
D: TRBD1
V: TRBV7-3
J: TRBJ2-1

CDR3: CAWIPGVWNTEAFF
DNA: TGTGCCTGGATACCAGGGGTCTGGAACACTGAAGCTTTCTTT
size: few
D: -
V: TRBV30
J: TRBJ1-1

CDR3: CSVRLHPRGSTDTQYF
DNA: TGCAGCGTTCGGCTCCACCCGAGGGGCAGCACAGATACGCAGTATTTT
size: -
D: -
V: TRBV29-1
J: TRBJ2-3

CDR3: CASSRFGTGSWAQYF
DNA: TGTGCCAGCAGCCGCTTCGGGACAGGCTCTTGGGCCCAGTACTTC
size: -
D: TRBD1
V: TRBV7-9
J: TRBJ2-5

CDR3: CASSLHPTGDSLSGTEAFF
DNA: TGCGCCAGCAGCCTCCACCCGACAGGGGATTCATTATCCGGGACTGAAGCTTTCTTT
size: -
D: TRBD1
V: TRBV5-1
J: TRBJ1-1

CDR3: CASSFPGQGNQPQHF
DNA: TGTGCCAGTAGTTTCCCGGGACAGGGGAATCAGCCCCAGCATTTT
size: -
D: TRBD1
V: TRBV19
J: TRBJ1-5

CDR3: CASSPQASPQFYGYTF
DNA: TGTGCCAGCAGCCCCCAGGCAAGCCCTCAGTTCTACGGCTACACCTTC
size: -
D: -
V: TRBV9
J: TRBJ1-2

CDR3: CASSYSTRGVNTEAFF
DNA: TGTGCCAGCAGTTACTCAACCAGGGGGGTCAACACTGAAGCTTTCTTT
size: -
D: TRBD1
V: TRBV6-5
J: TRBJ1-1

CDR3: CASSLARGRTDTQYF
DNA: TGTGCCAGCAGCCTAGCGAGGGGACGCACAGATACGCAGTATTTT
size: few
D: -
V: TRBV7-8
J: TRBJ2-3

CDR3: CASSETVSGNTIYF
DNA: TGTGCCAGCAGTGAAACAGTCTCTGGAAACACCATATATTTT
size: -
D: -
V: TRBV6-1
J: TRBJ1-3

CDR3: CASSPGGQVNTEAFF
DNA: TGTGCCAGCAGTCCGGGGGGACAGGTAAACACTGAAGCTTTCTTT
size: -
D: TRBD1
V: TRBV28
J: TRBJ1-1

CDR3: CASSLDRDRDGYTF
DNA: TGCGCCAGCAGCTTGGACAGGGATAGGGATGGCTACACCTTC
size: -
D: -
V: TRBV5-1
J: TRBJ1-2

CDR3: CASSQRDRGADTQYF
DNA: TGCGCCAGCAGCCAGAGGGACAGGGGCGCAGATACGCAGTATTTT
size: -
D: TRBD1
V: TRBV4-3
J: TRBJ2-3

CDR3: CASGRTDPSAEQYF
DNA: TGCGCCAGCGGCAGAACAGACCCTAGTGCTGAGCAGTACTTC
size: -
D: -
V: TRBV5-1
J: TRBJ2-7

CDR3: CASSEGQGAPGKLFF
DNA: TGTGCCAGCAGTGAGGGACAGGGGGCCCCCGGAAAACTGTTTTTT
size: -
D: TRBD1
V: TRBV6-1
J: TRBJ1-4

CDR3: CASSLMDGGPSDRGSYTF
DNA: TGTGCCAGCAGCTTAATGGACGGAGGCCCCTCGGACAGGGGATCCTACACCTTC
size: -
D: TRBD1
V: TRBV7-6
J: TRBJ1-2

CDR3: CASSLARSYNSPLHF
DNA: TGTGCCAGCAGCTTAGCCAGGAGTTATAATTCACCCCTCCACTTT
size: -
D: -
V: TRBV7-6
J: TRBJ1-6

CDR3: CASVRGALQYF
DNA: TGTGCCAGCGTCCGGGGGGCCCTGCAGTATTTT
size: -
D: -
V: TRBV6-5
J: TRBJ2-3

CDR3: CASSLVGEGNSPLHF
DNA: TGTGCCAGCAGCTTGGTTGGAGAGGGTAATTCACCCCTCCACTTT
size: once
D: -
V: TRBV5-4
J: TRBJ1-6

CDR3: CASSEARQGRETQYF
DNA: TGTGCCAGCAGTGAAGCCCGACAGGGTCGGGAGACCCAGTACTTC
size: -
D: TRBD1
V: TRBV2
J: TRBJ2-5

CDR3: CASSDPRAGPFSGNTIYF
DNA: TGTGCCAGCAGTGACCCAAGGGCAGGGCCCTTCTCTGGAAACACCATATATTTT
size: -
D: -
V: TRBV6-4
J: TRBJ1-3

CDR3: CASMRGQPPSYEQYF
DNA: TGTGCCAGCATGAGGGGGCAGCCCCCCTCCTACGAGCAGTACTTC
size: -
D: TRBD1
V: TRBV6-1
J: TRBJ2-7

CDR3: CASRRASSQETQYF
DNA: TGCGCCAGCAGAAGGGCTAGCAGCCAAGAGACCCAGTACTTC
size: -
D: -
V: TRBV10-2
J: TRBJ2-5

CDR3: CASSVAGRGGQETQYF
DNA: TGTGCCAGCAGCGTAGCCGGGCGGGGGGGACAAGAGACCCAGTACTTC
size: -
D: TRBD2
V: TRBV9
J: TRBJ2-5

CDR3: CASSLVGGGVQETQYF
DNA: TGTGCCAGCAGCTTGGTGGGCGGGGGGGTTCAAGAGACCCAGTACTTC
size: -
D: TRBD2
V: TRBV5-6
J: TRBJ2-5

CDR3: CASGVGGGAYEQYF
DNA: TGTGCTAGTGGCGTTGGGGGGGGCGCGTACGAGCAGTACTTC
size: -
D: -
V: TRBV12-5
J: TRBJ2-7

CDR3: CATSGTSNQPQHF
DNA: TGTGCCACGTCGGGGACAAGCAATCAGCCCCAGCATTTT
size: -
D: -
V: TRBV19
J: TRBJ1-5

CDR3: CASDQHGGTDTQYF
DNA: TGTGCCAGCGACCAACATGGGGGCACAGATACGCAGTATTTT
size: -
D: -
V: TRBV6-1
J: TRBJ2-3

CDR3: CASTPRFGAGAGNEQFF
DNA: TGTGCCAGCACCCCCCGGTTCGGAGCGGGGGCGGGGAATGAGCAGTTCTTC
size: -
D: TRBD2
V: TRBV9
J: TRBJ2-1

CDR3: CASSRDIGYYEQYF
DNA: TGCGCCAGCAGTCGGGACATCGGGTACTACGAGCAGTACTTC
size: -
D: -
V: TRBV4-1
J: TRBJ2-7

CDR3: CASKRGGLYGYTF
DNA: TGTGCCAGCAAGCGGGGTGGGCTCTATGGCTACACCTTC
size: few
D: -
V: TRBV5-8
J: TRBJ1-2

CDR3: CASSRRQGEKNEQYF
DNA: TGTGCCAGTAGTCGGCGACAGGGGGAAAAGAACGAGCAGTACTTC
size: -
D: TRBD1
V: TRBV19
J: TRBJ2-7

CDR3: CASTISGGWETQYF
DNA: TGTGCCAGCACCATTAGCGGGGGGTGGGAGACCCAGTACTTC
size: -
D: TRBD2
V: TRBV6-5
J: TRBJ2-5

CDR3: CASSAYREETQYF
DNA: TGTGCCAGTAGTGCCTACAGGGAAGAGACCCAGTACTTC
size: -
D: -
V: TRBV19
J: TRBJ2-5

CDR3: CASRTVTDTQYF
DNA: TGTGCCAGCAGGACAGTCACAGATACGCAGTATTTT
size: -
D: -
V: TRBV6-6
J: TRBJ2-3

CDR3: CASSLGDLYNEQFF
DNA: TGCGCCAGCAGCTTGGGGGACCTTTACAATGAGCAGTTCTTC
size: -
D: -
V: TRBV5-1
J: TRBJ2-1

CDR3: CASSVPPFTTARDQPQHF
DNA: TGTGCCAGCAGTGTACCCCCCTTTACTACAGCGAGGGATCAGCCCCAGCATTTT
size: -
D: -
V: TRBV2
J: TRBJ1-5

CDR3: CATSRAHGLASTGELFF
DNA: TGTGCCACCAGCAGAGCGCACGGACTAGCGTCAACCGGGGAGCTGTTTTTT
size: -
D: TRBD2
V: TRBV15
J: TRBJ2-2

CDR3: CASSPGQGVNLYEQYF
DNA: TGCGCCAGCAGCCCAGGACAGGGGGTAAATTTATACGAGCAGTACTTC
size: once
D: TRBD1
V: TRBV4-1
J: TRBJ2-7

CDR3: CASSMGGAGYEQYF
DNA: TGTGCCAGTAGTATGGGGGGGGCTGGCTACGAGCAGTACTTC
size: -
D: -
V: TRBV19
J: TRBJ2-7

CDR3: CASSLGVGQPQHF
DNA: TGTGCCAGCAGCTTGGGAGTCGGACAGCCCCAGCATTTT
size: -
D: -
V: TRBV5-6
J: TRBJ1-5

CDR3: CASSPRGGATDTQYF
DNA: TGTGCCAGCAGCCCCCGGGGAGGGGCCACAGATACGCAGTATTTT
size: -
D: TRBD2
V: TRBV11-3
J: TRBJ2-3